The 4 T cell receptor beta chains reported below all come from one sample, sequenced in a study of blood T cell repertoires in COVID-19. TCRdb's table, derived via immunoSEQ multiplex PCR, lists solely in-frame clones and lacks some. The data hold hundreds of thousands of clones, with approximately 85% observed a single time. Source material: peripheral blood. The receptors here all came from a human donor in a cohort sampled during active COVID-19.

The chain couples TRBV12-3 or TRBV12-4 to TRBJ2-1, with D tentatively TRBD2 (6 bases). The CDR3 spans 11 residues. Trimming removed 4 bases at V and 15 bases at J, with 13 bases between. For the CDR3, the DNA is TGTGCCAGCAGTTACGGGACTCAAATGTTCTTC. Protein sequence: CASSYGTQMFF.

The V call is TRBV2, the J call TRBJ1-3; 7 bases line up with TRBD1. V trimming: 11 bases; J trimming: 3 bases; junction bases outside the gene matches: 7. The germline CDR1 and CDR2 sequences are SNHLY and FYNNEI. CDR3 size: 13 residues. The CDR3, as DNA: TGTGCCGGAAGGACAGGCGGTGGAAACACCATATATTTT. Translating gives CAGRTGGGNTIYF.

DNA of the CDR3: TGTGCCAGTAGTATAGCGTGGAACACTGAAGCTTTCTTT. Translating it yields CASSIAWNTEAFF. The genes are TRBV19 and TRBJ1-1; the D is unclear. The CDR3 covers 13 residues. The germline gives CDR1 LNHDA, CDR2 SQIVND (reference sequence). The ends were cut back, 1 base at V and 1 base at J, with 4 bases in the middle.

The rearrangement links TRBV7-9 to TRBJ1-1; D is unclear. The V gene's germline CDR1 is SEHNR and CDR2 FQNEAQ (reference sequence). V shed 2 bases and J shed 1 base, with 8 bases lying between them. The CDR3 is made up of 14 amino acids. The DNA for the CDR3 is TGTGCCAGCAGCTTATTGAGGAAGAACACTGAAGCTTTCTTT. It yields the protein CASSLLRKNTEAFF. The whole variable domain, filled in from reference TRBV7-9 and TRBJ1-1, reads DTGVSQNPRHKITKRGQNVTFRCDPISEHNRLYWYRQTLGQGPEFLTYFQNEAQLEKSRLLSDRFSAERPKGSFSTLEIQRTEQGDSAMYLCASSLLRKNTEAFFGQGTRLTVV.